This T cell receptor beta chain was sequenced in a study of human T cells and chemical hapten exposure. Study-wide results and caveats: PT1 expanded TCR counts correlated positively with patch test score. Counts of TCRs above 1 in 1000 frequency stayed unchanged with DPC sensitization. Donors in the study had alopecia, meaning their immune response may differ from healthy people's.

The junction had 3 bases not matched to a gene; V was cut back by 0 bases and J by 3 bases. Germline V lookup: CDR1 DFQATT, CDR2 SNEGSKA (reference sequence). The CDR3 is 15 amino acids. Library construction involved attaching unique molecular identifiers to individual cDNA molecules, which allowed quantitative, reproducible TCR counting. A single record per CDR3 protein comes from TCRdb applying MiXCR to the RACE reads. Of about 51,000 distinct CDR3 sequences in the sample, about 9.2% were seen once. In its sample, this clonotype was seen a few times. Its antigen remains unknown. Time point indicated: pre-sensitization, week 0. Treatment specified: therapeutic diphenylcyclopropenone sensitization with weekly scalp DPC.

The sample in question was whole blood, obtained in connection with sensitization to the hapten diphenylcyclopropenone (DPC). The chain combines TRBV20-1 with TRBJ1-4, with 8 nucleotides matching TRBD1. The origin of this receptor is a woman in her 40s with alopecia areata. Some clones in this sample may be carry-over from other donors' samples. Here the CDR3 DNA reads TGCAGTGCTAGAGATCCGGGACAGGCTAATGAAAAACTGTTTTTT. Encoded protein: CSARDPGQANEKLFF.